This T cell receptor (beta chain) comes out of a study of early T cells in non-severe SARS-CoV-2 infection. Trimming took 4 bases from V and 3 from J; bases not matched to a gene: 10. The V gene's germline CDR1 is SGHKS and CDR2 YYEKEE (reference sequence). The CDR3 sequence is 15 residues long. TCRdb re-derived calls from the 5' RACE reads in MiXCR, one entry per CDR3 protein. The sample lists about 99,000 distinct CDR3 sequences, roughly 15% occurring once. This TCR derives from an adult who was a healthcare worker with PCR-confirmed SARS-CoV-2 infection or an uninfected control (not recorded which). The chain combines TRBV5-5 with TRBJ2-7; 7 bases align to TRBD1. Specimen: whole blood. In DNA, the CDR3 is TGTGCCAGCAGCCCCGGGACAGTTTCCCGCTACGAGCAGTACTTC. Encoded protein: CASSPGTVSRYEQYF.